The entry below gives a single TCR beta chain sequence along with its context. The method was immunoSEQ multiplex PCR; TCRdb's version includes in-frame clones alone and lacks a portion of them. The table shows roughly 140,000 clones, with about nine tenths occurring only once. V shed 6 bases and J 3 bases; nucleotides not matched to a gene: 4. Germline V CDR1 and CDR2: SNHLY, FYNNEI. CDR3 length: 13 residues. This specimen belongs to a study of T cell responses to AZD1222 COVID-19 vaccine. This chain connects TRBV2 to TRBJ1-2; 7 bases match TRBD1. This clonotype was obtained from an adult in good health. The material was peripheral blood, obtained on day 0 of AZD1222 vaccination. CDR3 coding DNA: TGTGCCAGCAGCGACGACAGGGACTATGGCTACACCTTC. Its translation is CASSDDRDYGYTF.